This T cell receptor beta chain was retrieved from a study of graft-versus-host responses after intestinal transplantation. Trimming shortened V by 0 bases and J by 0 bases, and 9 bases separated the two germline ends. The CDR3 has 15 amino acids. Germline values: CDR1 LGHNA, CDR2 YNFKEQ. Measured with immunoSEQ multiplex PCR; TCRdb has only the in-frame clones, and not every one. The repertoire includes tens of thousands of clones, about 93% of them detected once, and 0.45% to 0.6% sits in the top ten. For this clone: Its antigen is unknown.

The origin of this receptor is a human donor who received an intestinal transplant. Sequenced here: unstimulated CD8+ T cells sorted from spleen or lymph node cells, sampled before intestinal transplant. The V call is TRBV4-2, the J call TRBJ2-7, with TRBD1 as a possible D gene (5 bases). The CDR3 sequence: CASSQDTGTSYEQYF. The CDR3, as DNA: TGTGCCAGCAGCCAAGATACAGGTACCTCCTACGAGCAGTACTTC.